The next 19 T cell receptor beta chains were all read from a single sample in a study of blood T cell repertoires in COVID-19. Produced via immunoSEQ multiplex PCR; TCRdb's table is partial and in-frame only. This sample has 150,000 to 180,000 clones, with around 83% found just once. The source material was peripheral blood. These receptor sequences come from a woman aged 55 to 70 with acute or convalescent COVID-19.

The rearrangement uses TRBV10-2 and TRBJ1-1; 8 nucleotides align to TRBD1. With 7 bases clipped from V and 4 bases from J, the junction kept 5 bases outside the gene matches. CDR3 length: 13 amino acids. The V gene's germline CDR1 is WSHSY and CDR2 SAAADI. Here the CDR3 reads CASTNTGGTEAFF. As DNA, the CDR3 is TGCGCCAGCACCAACACAGGGGGCACTGAAGCTTTCTTT.

The chain is built from TRBV3-1 (or the pseudogene TRBV3-2) and TRBJ1-6; 10 bases align to TRBD1. V lost 1 base and J lost 8; bases outside the gene matches: 8. This CDR3 has 17 amino acids. CDR1 is LGHDT, CDR2 YNNKEL, per germline (reference sequence). The CDR3 reads CASSQADRGLSYSPLHF. The CDR3, as DNA: TGTGCCAGCAGCCAAGCCGACAGGGGGCTTTCTTATTCACCCCTCCACTTT.

The chain recombines TRBV18 with TRBJ1-5; D unresolved. Trimming shortened V by 5 bases and J by 0 bases, and 14 bases separated the two germline ends. The germline gives CDR1 KGHSH, CDR2 LQKENI. The length of the CDR3 is 16 residues. For the CDR3, the DNA is TGTGCCAGCTCAATGGAGATACCTGCTAGCAATCAGCCCCAGCATTTT. Protein product: CASSMEIPASNQPQHF.

The gene calls are TRBV6-6 and TRBJ1-5, with TRBD1 identical over 11 bases. Germline V gives CDR1 MNHNY, CDR2 SVGAGI (reference sequence). The CDR3 length is 16 residues. Trimming at V came to 6 bases and at J to 7 bases, leaving 11 bases not matched to a gene. The CDR3 reads CASSLFGQGARQPQHF. Written as DNA, the CDR3 is TGTGCCAGCAGCCTTTTCGGACAGGGGGCACGCCAGCCCCAGCATTTT.

V and J are TRBV11-2 and TRBJ1-1; D is possibly TRBD1 (5 bases). V was clipped by 4 bases and J by 5 bases, with 8 bases between them. CDR1 and CDR2 (germline): SGHAT, FQNNGV. This CDR3 region has 12 residues. CDR3 in amino acids: CASSSRVTEAFF. The CDR3 DNA reads as TGTGCCAGCAGCTCCAGGGTAACTGAAGCTTTCTTT.

V usage is TRBV3-1 (or the pseudogene TRBV3-2) and J usage is TRBJ1-5; tentative D call: TRBD1 (6 bases). Germline CDR1 LGHDT, CDR2 YNNKEL (reference sequence). The CDR3 consists of 17 residues. Trimming shortened V by 0 bases and J by 11 bases, and 23 bases separated the two germline ends. The CDR3 coding sequence is TGTGCCAGCAGCCAAGATCCCCCAGGGACACCCCTGGGGGCCCAGCATTTT. Translation gives CASSQDPPGTPLGAQHF.

The chain has TRBV7-8 and TRBJ2-2; D call uncertain. Germline lookup yields CDR1 SGHVS and CDR2 FQNEAQ. Trimming took off 5 bases at V and 4 bases at J, with 8 bases between the two ends. CDR3 length: 13 residues. CDR3 sequence reads: CASSRISTGELFF. Here the CDR3 DNA reads TGTGCCAGCAGCCGGATTAGCACCGGGGAGCTGTTTTTT.

A note on this clone: At one end the junction does not follow the germline gene, possibly because of a read error. V and J are TRBV6-1 and TRBJ2-3; 9 nucleotides agree with TRBD2. Germline CDR1 and CDR2: MNHNS and SASEGT. CDR3 length: 12 amino acids. The chain's CDR3 is CASSEQAGGGGF. CDR3 coding DNA: TGTGCCAGCAGTGAACAAGCGGGGGGCGGGGGTTTT.

The chain recombines TRBV28 with TRBJ1-2; 7 bases agree with TRBD1. The CDR3 sequence is 14 residues long. The germline V gene encodes CDR1 MDHEN and CDR2 SYDVKM. J gave up 0 bases and V 5 bases, and 3 bases lay outside the gene matches. The CDR3 DNA sequence: TGTGCCAGCAGTCTCGACAGGGCTAACTATGGCTACACCTTC. Translating gives CASSLDRANYGYTF.

The chain recombines TRBV7-6 with TRBJ2-3; weak D call: TRBD1 (5 bases). V lost 5 bases to trimming and J lost 6 bases, with 12 bases between them. The CDR3 extends over 13 amino acids. Per germline, CDR1 SGHVS and CDR2 FNYEAQ. The CDR3 sequence is CASSAVQGDTQYF. As DNA, the CDR3 is TGTGCCAGCAGCGCCGTTCAGGGTGATACGCAGTATTTT.

The chain couples TRBV2 to TRBJ1-2, with D possibly being TRBD1 (5 bases). V gave up 5 bases and J gave up 8 bases, with 12 bases separating them. The CDR3 loop spans 12 amino acids. CDR1 and CDR2 from the germline V gene are SNHLY and FYNNEI. The DNA of the CDR3 is TGTGCCAGCAGTTCCAGGGTGCAGGGCTACACCTTC. Protein product: CASSSRVQGYTF.

The V gene is TRBV15, the J gene TRBJ2-5, with 7 bases that match TRBD2. Per germline, CDR1 LNHNV and CDR2 YYDKDF (reference sequence). The CDR3 has 18 residues. V trimming: 3 bases; J trimming: 0 bases; junction bases outside the gene matches: 13. The CDR3: CATSSGISSGGDQETQYF. The CDR3 bases are TGTGCCACCAGCAGTGGGATATCGTCGGGGGGAGACCAAGAGACCCAGTACTTC.

The CDR3 region is CASSSEVYTEAFF. In DNA form, the CDR3 reads TGTGCCAGCAGCTCGGAGGTCTACACTGAAGCTTTCTTT. The chain carries TRBV7-3 and TRBJ1-1, with no clear D. Germline assignment: CDR1 SGHTA and CDR2 FQGTGA. The length of the CDR3 is 13 residues. With 4 bases removed from V and 3 bases from J, the gap between germline ends came to 9 bases.

J is TRBJ2-1 and V is TRBV30, with 8 bases lining up with TRBD2. Per the germline V gene, CDR1 is GTSNPN and CDR2 is SVGIG (reference sequence). J lost 5 bases, V lost 3 bases, and 9 bases had no gene match. The CDR3 covers 15 residues. The CDR3 sequence: CAWRGLGRGDNEQFF. In DNA, the CDR3 is TGTGCCTGGAGGGGGCTGGGGCGGGGGGACAATGAGCAGTTCTTC.

V is TRBV3-1 (or the pseudogene TRBV3-2) and J is TRBJ1-1; 9 positions match TRBD1. J was trimmed by 6 bases and V by 5 bases; bases with no gene match: 10. The CDR3 consists of 15 residues. Germline V CDR1 and CDR2: LGHDT, YNNKEL (reference sequence). CDR3 DNA: TGTGCCAGCAGCTACCCACAGGGGGCCGGGGCTGAAGCTTTCTTT. It is translated as CASSYPQGAGAEAFF.

The table lists this clone with a few counts. V usage is TRBV19 and J usage is TRBJ2-7; D ambiguous. The V end was cut by 10 bases, the J end by 5 bases, with 12 bases between. The CDR3 has 11 amino acids. CDR1 and CDR2 from the germline V gene are LNHDA and SQIVND (reference sequence). This CDR3 reads CATEPGDEQYV. The CDR3 nucleotides read TGTGCCACCGAGCCGGGTGACGAGCAGTACGTC.

The chain carries TRBV6-5 and TRBJ2-7; 7 positions match TRBD1. Germline V CDR1 and CDR2: MNHEY, SVGAGI. The CDR3 is 15 residues long. V lost 2 bases and J lost 2; bases outside the gene matches: 6. CDR3: CASSYDREAAYEQYF. CDR3 DNA sequence: TGTGCCAGCAGTTACGACAGGGAAGCGGCCTACGAGCAGTACTTC.

The chain links TRBV4-2 to TRBJ1-5; D perhaps matches TRBD1 (5 bases). CDR1 and CDR2 (germline): LGHNA, YNFKEQ. This CDR3 has 14 amino acids. The V gene lost 4 bases and the J gene lost 4 bases, with 11 bases spanning the gap. CDR3 DNA: TGTGCCAGCAGCCTGCAGGGTAGGAATCAGCCCCAGCATTTT. This encodes CASSLQGRNQPQHF.

V and J are TRBV7-2 and TRBJ1-1; tentatively, D is TRBD1 (5 bases). Germline assignment: CDR1 SGHTA and CDR2 FQGNSA. This CDR3 region has 15 residues. Trimming cost V 1 base and J 3 bases, with 12 bases left between them. The CDR3 DNA reads as TGTGCCAGCAGCTTAGGGCAGGGTTTGGACACTGAAGCTTTCTTT. Protein sequence: CASSLGQGLDTEAFF.